Each of the 28 T cell receptor beta chains below was sequenced from the same sample in a study of T cell responses to AZD1222 COVID-19 vaccine. Method: immunoSEQ multiplex PCR; TCRdb's copy keeps in-frame clones and lacks some. The data contain 86,000 or so clones, over 80% of them singletons. The sequences come from peripheral blood, collected 28 days after the second AZD1222 dose. The receptors originated from an adult who received the AZD1222 COVID-19 vaccine.

The chain is built from TRBV18 and TRBJ2-1; 8 bases agree with TRBD2. V lost 2 bases to trimming and J lost 0 bases; unmatched junction nucleotides: 3. The CDR3 loop spans 16 amino acids. Germline values: CDR1 KGHSH, CDR2 LQKENI. Written as DNA, the CDR3 is TGTGCCAGCTCACCATTCACTAGCGGCTCCTACAATGAGCAGTTCTTC. This codes for CASSPFTSGSYNEQFF. Complete variable domain (other parts from reference TRBV18 and TRBJ2-1): NAGVMQNPRHLVRRRGQEARLRCSPMKGHSHVYWYRQLPEEGLKFMVYLQKENIIDESGMPKERFSAEFPKEGPSILRIQQVVRGDSAAYFCASSPFTSGSYNEQFFGPGTRLTVL.

The chain carries TRBV5-1 and TRBJ2-1; 16 nucleotides align to TRBD2. V gave up 4 bases and J gave up 0 bases; unmatched junction bases: 7. The V gene's germline CDR1 is SGHRS and CDR2 YFSETQ. This CDR3 comprises 19 residues. This chain's CDR3 is CASSAGLAGGPPSYNEQFF. The CDR3 DNA reads as TGCGCCAGCAGCGCGGGACTAGCGGGGGGGCCTCCCTCCTACAATGAGCAGTTCTTC.

The chain couples TRBV7-6 to TRBJ2-7, with D unresolved. The germline V and J ends were trimmed by 1 base and 2 bases, with 12 bases remaining between them. Germline V lookup: CDR1 SGHVS, CDR2 FNYEAQ. This CDR3 is 15 amino acids long. CDR3 DNA sequence: TGTGCCAGCAGCTTAGGTCAGATGGCAGCCTACGAGCAGTACTTC. It yields the protein CASSLGQMAAYEQYF.

This chain joins TRBV11-2 and TRBJ2-7, with 8 bases identical to TRBD1. With 6 bases clipped from V and 3 bases from J, the junction kept 4 bases outside the gene matches. This CDR3 is 13 amino acids long. The V gene's germline CDR1 is SGHAT and CDR2 FQNNGV. The CDR3 nucleotides read TGTGCCAGCAGGTTCACAGGGGGCTACGAGCAGTACTTC. It yields the protein CASRFTGGYEQYF.

The chain employs TRBV11-2 and TRBJ2-1; 9 nucleotides agree with TRBD2. This CDR3 region has 15 residues. Germline V gives CDR1 SGHAT, CDR2 FQNNGV. V was pared by 5 bases and J by 6 bases, with 8 bases of the junction left unmatched. In DNA, the CDR3 is TGTGCCAGCAGCCCTGGGCTAGCGGGAACCAATGAGCAGTTCTTC. This gives the protein CASSPGLAGTNEQFF.

The V and J genes are TRBV5-6 and TRBJ2-3, with a possible D match to TRBD2 (5 bases). Trimming cost V 0 bases and J 0 bases, with 11 bases left between them. The germline V gene encodes CDR1 SGHDT and CDR2 YYEEEE. The CDR3 loop spans 16 amino acids. The DNA of the CDR3 is TGTGCCAGCAGCTTGGTCGCGGGTAAAAGCACAGATACGCAGTATTTT. Encoded protein: CASSLVAGKSTDTQYF.

The chain employs TRBV10-3 and TRBJ1-1; D not resolved. Germline lookup yields CDR1 ENHRY and CDR2 SYGVKD. This CDR3 region has 15 residues. Trimming shortened V by 3 bases and J by 1 base, and 12 bases separated the two germline ends. CDR3 residues: CAISESLRANTEAFF. The CDR3 DNA follows: TGTGCCATCAGTGAATCGCTCCGGGCGAACACTGAAGCTTTCTTT.

The chain combines TRBV11-3 with TRBJ2-1; 7 nucleotides align to TRBD1. V gave up 8 bases and J gave up 2 bases; unmatched junction bases: 6. The CDR3 covers 14 residues. Germline CDR1 reads SGHNT; CDR2 reads YENEEA. The chain's CDR3 is CASLRQGTYNEQFF. The CDR3 region has the DNA TGTGCCAGCCTCCGACAGGGTACCTACAATGAGCAGTTCTTC.

The chain has TRBV27 and TRBJ2-7; D unclear. The CDR3 runs 15 residues. Per the germline V gene, CDR1 is MNHEY and CDR2 is SMNVEV (reference sequence). V shed 8 bases and J shed 0 bases, with 17 bases lying between them. The CDR3 DNA is TGTGCCAGCCCCTCCCTGGGCCTAAACTCCTACGAGCAGTACTTC. Encoded protein: CASPSLGLNSYEQYF.

In DNA form, the CDR3 reads TGTGCCATCAACGAGGGTACGGGTCAGCCCCAGCATTTT. Protein: CAINEGTGQPQHF. The chain links TRBV10-3 to TRBJ1-5; no firm D call. This CDR3 is 13 amino acids long. The V end was cut by 7 bases, the J end by 6 bases, with 13 bases between. In germline, CDR1 is ENHRY, CDR2 SYGVKD.

The rearrangement uses TRBV3-1 (or the pseudogene TRBV3-2) and TRBJ1-2; D is possibly TRBD1 (5 bases). The CDR3 has 16 amino acids. Between the trimmed V and J ends, which lost 4 bases and 1 base, there was a span of 16 bases. Germline values: CDR1 LGHDT, CDR2 YNNKEL (reference sequence). The CDR3 nucleotides read TGTGCCAGCAGCCTGGGCAGTGGGGGATTTAACTATGGCTACACCTTC. Translating gives CASSLGSGGFNYGYTF.

In this sample, this clone turned up a few times. The rearrangement joins TRBV4-1 to TRBJ1-5; 8 bases line up with TRBD1. CDR1 is MGHRA and CDR2 is YSYEKL in the germline V gene. J gave up 7 bases and V 3 bases, and 8 bases lay outside the gene matches. The CDR3 runs to 15 residues. For the CDR3, the DNA is TGCGCCAGCAGCCAGACTCAGGGGGCTAGGCAGCCCCAGCATTTT. Translation gives CASSQTQGARQPQHF.

This clone was counted once. The chain couples TRBV6-6 to TRBJ2-2, with TRBD2 matching 8 bases. CDR3 size: 16 residues. The germline V gene encodes CDR1 MNHNY and CDR2 SVGAGI (reference sequence). J was trimmed by 1 base and V by 4 bases; bases with no gene match: 5. This CDR3 is CASSSHTSGNTGELFF. Written as DNA, the CDR3 is TGTGCCAGCAGTTCACATACTAGCGGGAACACCGGGGAGCTGTTTTTT.

J is TRBJ1-3 and V is TRBV28; TRBD1 is a possible D gene (5 bases). CDR1 is MDHEN, CDR2 SYDVKM, per germline. Trimming stripped 2 bases from V and 1 base from J, with 12 bases between. The CDR3 has 16 residues. The chain's CDR3 is CASSLAGQVSGNTIYF. CDR3 bases: TGTGCCAGCAGTTTAGCAGGGCAGGTTTCTGGAAACACCATATATTTT. Filled out from reference TRBV28 and TRBJ1-3, the complete variable domain reads DVKVTQSSRYLVKRTGEKVFLECVQDMDHENMFWYRQDPGLGLRLIYFSYDVKMKEKGDIPEGYSVSREKKERFSLILESASTNQTSMYLCASSLAGQVSGNTIYFGEGSWLTVV.

V gene TRBV10-3 combines with J gene TRBJ1-4, with 9 bases identical to TRBD1. CDR1 is ENHRY, CDR2 SYGVKD, per germline. The CDR3 covers 19 residues. Trimming removed 3 bases from V and 0 bases from J; junction bases left unmatched: 11. The CDR3 coding sequence is TGTGCCATCAGTGAAGGGACAGGGCGGTTTTCCACAACTAATGAAAAACTGTTTTTT. The encoded protein is CAISEGTGRFSTTNEKLFF.

This chain joins TRBV18 and TRBJ1-1; weak D call: TRBD1 (6 bases). Trimming pared 5 bases from V and 0 bases from J, leaving 7 bases between. Germline CDR1 and CDR2: KGHSH and LQKENI. The CDR3 sequence is 13 residues long. For the CDR3, the DNA is TGTGCCAGCTCAGGACAGTTGAACACTGAAGCTTTCTTT. Amino acid sequence: CASSGQLNTEAFF. The full variable domain, rest sourced from reference TRBV18 and TRBJ1-1, is NAGVMQNPRHLVRRRGQEARLRCSPMKGHSHVYWYRQLPEEGLKFMVYLQKENIIDESGMPKERFSAEFPKEGPSILRIQQVVRGDSAAYFCASSGQLNTEAFFGQGTRLTVV.

The rearrangement links TRBV5-1 to TRBJ1-3; TRBD1 agrees at 11 bases. V dropped 4 bases and J dropped 4; count of bases not matched to a gene: 10. Per germline, CDR1 SGHRS and CDR2 YFSETQ. The CDR3 length is 17 residues. The CDR3 DNA follows: TGCGCCAGCAGCGGTAATCCGGGACAGGGGGTCGGAAACACCATATATTTT. Its protein is CASSGNPGQGVGNTIYF.

For the CDR3, the DNA is TGTGCAAAGCTTGGAGGCAGGGTCTCCTACGAGCAGTACTTC. Translated, it gives CAKLGGRVSYEQYF. This chain joins TRBV7-7 and TRBJ2-7, with D perhaps TRBD1 or TRBD2 (5 bases each). CDR1 is SSHAT and CDR2 is FNYEAQ in the germline V gene (reference sequence). The CDR3 is made up of 14 amino acids.

The V call is TRBV13, the J call TRBJ2-1; TRBD1 agrees at 7 bases. This CDR3 comprises 19 residues. Per germline, CDR1 PRHDT and CDR2 FYEKMQ (reference sequence). V trimming: 4 bases; J trimming: 0 bases; junction bases outside the gene matches: 15. The CDR3 DNA follows: TGTGCCAGCAGCTCCGGGACAGCCCGTCCGTTAAGCTCCTACAATGAGCAGTTCTTC. Protein: CASSSGTARPLSSYNEQFF. Looking up the rest from reference TRBV13 and TRBJ2-1 gives the full variable domain: AAGVIQSPRHLIKEKRETATLKCYPIPRHDTVYWYQQGPGQDPQFLISFYEKMQSDKGSIPDRFSAQQFSDYHSELNMSSLELGDSALYFCASSSGTARPLSSYNEQFFGPGTRLTVL.

The chain carries TRBV27 and TRBJ1-5; 8 nucleotides align to TRBD1. The germline CDR1 and CDR2 sequences are MNHEY and SMNVEV (reference sequence). After removal of 6 bases from V and 5 bases from J, the junction contained 9 bases not matched to a gene. The CDR3 length is 15 residues. The CDR3 loop is CASRPIFRGHQPQHF. The CDR3 DNA reads as TGTGCCAGCAGACCTATTTTCAGGGGGCATCAGCCCCAGCATTTT.

This chain joins TRBV7-3 and TRBJ1-1; no clear D. Germline values: CDR1 SGHTA, CDR2 FQGTGA. The CDR3 contains 12 residues. V lost 1 base and J 7 bases, leaving 7 bases between the germline ends. CDR3 in DNA: TGTGCCAGCAGCTTAAGTAACGGTGAAGCTTTCTTT. As protein: CASSLSNGEAFF.

The chain recombines TRBV7-2 with TRBJ2-1; TRBD2 agrees at 11 bases. The germline V gene encodes CDR1 SGHTA and CDR2 FQGNSA. With V trimmed by 5 bases and J by 5 bases, 14 bases remained unmatched. The CDR3 is 18 residues long. CDR3 amino acids: CASSPQVAGTSGNNEQFF. The CDR3 DNA follows: TGTGCCAGCAGCCCCCAGGTCGCAGGGACTAGCGGTAACAATGAGCAGTTCTTC.

The rearrangement links TRBV5-4 to TRBJ1-4; D possibly corresponds to TRBD1 (6 bases). Trimming removed 4 bases from V and 7 bases from J, with 17 bases in between. Germline CDR1 reads SGHNT; CDR2 reads YYREEE (reference sequence). This CDR3 contains 15 residues. The CDR3 nucleotides are TGTGCCAGCAGCCCCGGGACATCATTTACTGAAAAACTGTTTTTT. It encodes CASSPGTSFTEKLFF.

The rearrangement joins TRBV10-3 to TRBJ2-5; D call uncertain. Germline V lookup: CDR1 ENHRY, CDR2 SYGVKD. The V end was cut by 8 bases, the J end by 2 bases, with 6 bases between. The CDR3 totals 11 residues. Here the CDR3 DNA reads TGTGCCATCGGCAGTCAAGAGACCCAGTACTTC. It yields the protein CAIGSQETQYF.

The chain recombines TRBV3-1 (or the pseudogene TRBV3-2) with TRBJ1-1, with D maybe TRBD1 (5 bases). The CDR3 covers 16 residues. Trimming pared 4 bases from V and 0 bases from J, leaving 15 bases between. CDR1 LGHDT and CDR2 YNNKEL come from the germline V gene (reference sequence). CDR3 amino acids: CASSPIGAPMNTEAFF. The DNA of the CDR3 is TGTGCCAGCAGCCCGATCGGGGCTCCCATGAACACTGAAGCTTTCTTT.

This clone has only one observation. The genes are TRBV5-1 and TRBJ1-2; possibly TRBD1 for D (5 bases). With 4 bases removed from V and 5 bases from J, the gap between germline ends came to 12 bases. Per the germline V gene, CDR1 is SGHRS and CDR2 is YFSETQ. The CDR3 has 13 residues. The CDR3 loop is CASSPDGAYGYTF. The CDR3 DNA follows: TGCGCCAGCAGCCCTGACGGGGCGTATGGCTACACCTTC.

This clone was picked up many times. J is TRBJ1-5 and V is TRBV6-5; a weak D match, TRBD1 (6 bases). The CDR3 runs to 15 residues. CDR1 and CDR2 (germline): MNHEY, SVGAGI. Trimming took 2 bases from V and 3 from J, leaving 11 bases between them. The CDR3 is CASSYGGRDNQPQHF. Written as DNA, the CDR3 is TGTGCCAGCAGTTACGGGGGCAGGGACAATCAGCCCCAGCATTTT.

The J gene is TRBJ2-3, the V gene TRBV13, with 11 bases aligning to TRBD2. Germline V CDR1 and CDR2: PRHDT, FYEKMQ (reference sequence). V was clipped by 1 base and J by 6 bases; unmatched bases: 3. The CDR3 contains 15 residues. The CDR3 spells CASSLVSGGADTQYF. The CDR3 nucleotides are TGTGCCAGCAGCTTAGTTAGCGGGGGGGCGGATACGCAGTATTTT.